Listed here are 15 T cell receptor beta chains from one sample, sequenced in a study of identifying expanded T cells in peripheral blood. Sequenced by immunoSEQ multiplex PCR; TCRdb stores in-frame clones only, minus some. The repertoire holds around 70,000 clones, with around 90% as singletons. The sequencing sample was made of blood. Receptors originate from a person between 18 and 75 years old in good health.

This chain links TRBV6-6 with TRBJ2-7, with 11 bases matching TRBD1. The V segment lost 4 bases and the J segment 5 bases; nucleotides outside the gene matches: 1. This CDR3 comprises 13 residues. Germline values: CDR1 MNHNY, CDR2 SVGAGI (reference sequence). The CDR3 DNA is TGTGCCAGCAGTTTGGGACAGGGGGACGAGCAGTACTTC. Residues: CASSLGQGDEQYF.

The CDR3 loop is CASSPRDIASNSPLHF. The CDR3 nucleotides are TGTGCCAGCTCACCACGGGACATAGCCTCCAATTCACCCCTCCACTTT. This rearrangement joins TRBV18 to TRBJ1-6, with a possible D match to TRBD1 (6 bases). The CDR3 is made up of 16 amino acids. V was shortened by 1 base and J by 7 bases, with 14 bases between the two germline ends. Germline loops: CDR1 KGHSH, CDR2 LQKENI.

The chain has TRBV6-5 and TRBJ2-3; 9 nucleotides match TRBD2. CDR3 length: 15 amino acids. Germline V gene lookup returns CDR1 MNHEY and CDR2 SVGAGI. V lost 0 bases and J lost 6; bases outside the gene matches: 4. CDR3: CASSYSAGGRDTQYF. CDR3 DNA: TGTGCCAGCAGTTACTCAGCGGGGGGCCGCGATACGCAGTATTTT.

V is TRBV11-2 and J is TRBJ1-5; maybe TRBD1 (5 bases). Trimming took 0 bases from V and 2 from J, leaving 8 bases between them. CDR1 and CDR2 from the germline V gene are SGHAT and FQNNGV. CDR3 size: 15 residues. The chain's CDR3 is CASSLDRAGNQPQHF. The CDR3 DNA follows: TGTGCCAGCAGCTTAGACAGGGCGGGCAATCAGCCCCAGCATTTT.

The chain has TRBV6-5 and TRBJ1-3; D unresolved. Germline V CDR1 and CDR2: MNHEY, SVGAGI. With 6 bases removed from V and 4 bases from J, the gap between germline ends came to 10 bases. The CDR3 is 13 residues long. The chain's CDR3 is CASRAGLGNTIYF. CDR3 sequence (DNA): TGTGCCAGCAGGGCGGGTCTCGGAAACACCATATATTTT.

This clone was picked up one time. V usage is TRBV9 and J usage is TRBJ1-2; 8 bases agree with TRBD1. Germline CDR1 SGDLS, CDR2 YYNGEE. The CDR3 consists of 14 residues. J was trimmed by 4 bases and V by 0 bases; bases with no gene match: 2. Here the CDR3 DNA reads TGTGCCAGCAGCGTAGCTACAGGGGGCTATGGCTACACCTTC. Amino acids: CASSVATGGYGYTF.

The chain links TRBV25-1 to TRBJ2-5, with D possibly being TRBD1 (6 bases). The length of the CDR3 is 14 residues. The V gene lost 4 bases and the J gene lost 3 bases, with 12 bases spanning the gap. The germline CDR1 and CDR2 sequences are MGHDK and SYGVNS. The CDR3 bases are TGTGCCAGCAGTGTTCCGGGACATAAAGAGACCCAGTACTTC. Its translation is CASSVPGHKETQYF.

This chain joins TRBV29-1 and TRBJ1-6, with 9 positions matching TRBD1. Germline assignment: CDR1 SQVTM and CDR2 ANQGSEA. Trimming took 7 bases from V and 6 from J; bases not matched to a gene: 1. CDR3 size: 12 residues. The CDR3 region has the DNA TGCAGCGCGGGACAGGGTAATTCACCCCTCCACTTT. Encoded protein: CSAGQGNSPLHF.

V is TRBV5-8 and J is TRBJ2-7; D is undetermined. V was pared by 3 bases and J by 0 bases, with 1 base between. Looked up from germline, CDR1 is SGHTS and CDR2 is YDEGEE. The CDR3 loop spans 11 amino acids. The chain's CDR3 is CASSYSYEQYF. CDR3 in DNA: TGTGCCAGCAGCTACTCCTACGAGCAGTACTTC.

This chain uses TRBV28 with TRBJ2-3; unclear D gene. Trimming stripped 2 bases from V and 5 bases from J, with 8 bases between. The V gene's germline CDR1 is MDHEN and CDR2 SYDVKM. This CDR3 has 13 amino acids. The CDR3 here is CASSLVAEDTQYF. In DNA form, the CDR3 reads TGTGCCAGCAGTTTAGTCGCGGAAGATACGCAGTATTTT.

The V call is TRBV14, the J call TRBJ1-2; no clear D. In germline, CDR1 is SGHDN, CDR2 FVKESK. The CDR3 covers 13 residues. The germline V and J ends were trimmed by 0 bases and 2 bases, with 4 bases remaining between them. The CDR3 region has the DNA TGTGCCAGCAGCCAAGAGTTAAACTATGGCTACACCTTC. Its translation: CASSQELNYGYTF.

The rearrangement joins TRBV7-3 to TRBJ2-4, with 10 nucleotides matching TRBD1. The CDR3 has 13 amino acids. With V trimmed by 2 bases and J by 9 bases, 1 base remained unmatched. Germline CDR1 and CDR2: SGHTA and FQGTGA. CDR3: CASSLGDRGIQYF. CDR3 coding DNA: TGTGCCAGCAGCTTAGGGGACAGGGGCATTCAGTACTTC.

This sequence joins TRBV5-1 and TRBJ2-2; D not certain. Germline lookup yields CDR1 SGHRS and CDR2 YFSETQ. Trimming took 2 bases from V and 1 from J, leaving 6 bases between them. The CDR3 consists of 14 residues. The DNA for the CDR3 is TGCGCCAGCAGCTTTGACCGGAACACCGGGGAGCTGTTTTTT. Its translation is CASSFDRNTGELFF.

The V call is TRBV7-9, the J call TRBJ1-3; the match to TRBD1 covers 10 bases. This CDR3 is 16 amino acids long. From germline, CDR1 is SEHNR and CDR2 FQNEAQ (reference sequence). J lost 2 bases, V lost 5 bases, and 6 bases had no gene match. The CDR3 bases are TGTGCCAGCAGCCCCACCGGGACAGGGGCTGGAAACACCATATATTTT. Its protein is CASSPTGTGAGNTIYF.

CDR3 sequence reads: CASSYWLGSSSYNEQFF. The CDR3 DNA follows: TGTGCCAGCAGCTACTGGCTTGGGTCGAGCTCCTACAATGAGCAGTTCTTC. V and J are TRBV28 and TRBJ2-1, with no clear D. Per germline, CDR1 MDHEN and CDR2 SYDVKM. This CDR3 has 17 amino acids. V lost 6 bases and J 0 bases, leaving 18 bases between the germline ends.